A single T cell receptor (beta chain) is shown here with its context. From 5'RACE with constant-segment primers came TCR alpha and TCR beta cDNA libraries that carried sample barcodes and UMIs. TCRdb re-derived calls from the 5' RACE reads in MiXCR, one entry per CDR3 protein. Of about 150,000 distinct CDR3 sequences in the sample, around 25% were seen once. V gave up 6 bases and J gave up 0 bases; unmatched junction bases: 1. The germline gives CDR1 SQVTM, CDR2 ANQGSEA. CDR3 size: 12 residues. The data originate from a study of T-cell memory formation after mild COVID-19. Across the study: TCR clusters mostly belonged to single donors.

Sequenced sample: PBMCs or a T cell subset sorted from them (not recorded which). This TCR came from an adult woman who had mild COVID-19 (a few samples of this study predate the infection). Cell type and time point are not known. The chain is built from TRBV29-1 and TRBJ2-7; 8 bases are shared with TRBD1. The CDR3 DNA is TGCAGCGTCCAGGGGGCCTCCTACGAGCAGTACTTC. Its protein product is CSVQGASYEQYF.